This T cell receptor beta chain was obtained from a study of CD8+ T cells in alopecia areata. Germline values: CDR1 SQVTM, CDR2 ANQGSEA. This CDR3 has 13 residues. V gave up 2 bases and J gave up 4 bases, with 11 bases separating them. Once RNA had been extracted, it was reverse transcribed into cDNA to act as the sequencing template. Generated by immunoSEQ multiplex PCR, the TCRdb table keeps only in-frame clones and is missing some. This repertoire shows 120,000 or so clones, over 55% found once; its top ten account for roughly 5%. The treatment was: oral pan-JAK inhibitor, 5-10 mg twice daily. This specimen consisted of CD4+ T cells sorted from blood, obtained at week 4, from a patient treated with tofacitinib. V and J are TRBV29-1 and TRBJ1-1; D not certain. The receptor was derived from a human donor with alopecia areata. The CDR3 DNA is TGCAGCGTTGAACGGATCAAAGGCACTGAAGCTTTCTTT. It translates to CSVERIKGTEAFF.